These 22 T cell receptor beta chains were all obtained from the same sample, sequenced in a study of tumor and adjacent non-tumor tissue in lung cancer. Three rounds of nested PCR, following a modified ARM-PCR protocol, produced the TCRbeta library. TCRdb redid the calling of the multiplex PCR reads with MiXCR, one entry per CDR3 protein. The repertoire holds fewer than 120,000 distinct CDR3 sequences, with 84% as singletons. The template was RNA from unsorted bulk tissue. Sample: lung tumor tissue. The receptors derive from a man between 65 and 85 years old with non-small cell lung cancer.

With regard to this clonotype: One junction end disagrees with the germline gene, perhaps due to a read error. The V call is TRBV11-1, the J call TRBJ1-1; D perhaps matches TRBD1 (6 bases). The CDR3 consists of 16 residues. Per the germline V gene, CDR1 is SGHAT and CDR2 is FQDESV (reference sequence). CDR3 protein: CASSLGQWALNTEAFF. DNA for the CDR3: TGTGCTAGCAGCTTGGGACAATGGGCCTTGAACACTGAAGCTTTCTTT.

This clonotype was detected only a few times. One base away lies a much larger clone, so this may be a sequencing read error. The chain recombines TRBV7-9 with TRBJ2-7, with D uncertain. CDR1 is SEHNR and CDR2 is FQNEAQ in the germline V gene (reference sequence). The CDR3 runs 12 residues. CDR3 loop: CANSSGLTTKYF. The CDR3 coding sequence is TGTGCCAACAGCTCCGGCTTGACAACAAAGTACTTC.

About this clonotype itself: The junction and the germline gene differ at one end; a read error may be behind it. The genes are TRBV12-3 or TRBV12-4 and TRBJ2-7, with 8 bases lining up with TRBD2. The CDR3 length is 14 residues. The CDR3 loop is CAGSSSGGSYEQYF. In DNA, the CDR3 is TGTGCCGGCAGTTCATCGGGGGGGAGCTATGAGCAGTACTTC.

As for this clonotype: A read error may account for a junction end that differs from germline. The chain links TRBV4-3 to TRBJ2-7; tentative D call: TRBD2 (5 bases). The germline gives CDR1 LGHNA, CDR2 YSLEER. The CDR3 consists of 15 residues. For the CDR3, the DNA is TGTACAAGCAGCCAAGGTCGGGGATATTTAGGCGAGCAGTACTTC. Protein: CTSSQGRGYLGEQYF.

The V and J genes are TRBV6-2 or TRBV6-3 and TRBJ2-1; no clear D gene. Germline loops: CDR1 MNHEY, CDR2 SVGEGT. The CDR3 length is 15 residues. Trimming pared 5 bases from V and 6 bases from J, leaving 17 bases between. The DNA of the CDR3 is TGTGCCAGCAGTACGAGTCTAGGCAATACCAATGAGCAGTTCTTC. It encodes CASSTSLGNTNEQFF.

This clonotype has a count of ten or more. The chain uses TRBV29-1 and TRBJ1-2; D gene ambiguous. With 3 bases removed from V and 5 bases from J, the gap between germline ends came to 7 bases. The CDR3 covers 11 residues. CDR1 is SQVTM and CDR2 is ANQGSEA in the germline V gene. In DNA, the CDR3 is TGCAGCGTTGAGGCAGCTTATGGCTACACCTTC. It codes for CSVEAAYGYTF.

On this clonotype itself: A clone one base away is much larger, so this may be a read error. The V call is TRBV7-9, the J call TRBJ1-2; the D gene is possibly TRBD1 (5 bases). CDR3 size: 13 residues. Germline values: CDR1 SEHNR, CDR2 FQNEAQ (reference sequence). CDR3: CACSQQEYYGYTF. The CDR3 DNA is TGTGCCTGCAGTCAACAGGAATACTATGGCTACACCTTC.

As to this clonotype: The CDR3 carries no conserved terminal phenylalanine or tryptophan, so it likely arises from a read error. The chain combines TRBV6-5 with TRBJ2-5; D is possibly TRBD1 (5 bases). Germline assignment: CDR1 MNHEY and CDR2 SVGAGI. Trimming shortened V by 3 bases and J by 7 bases, and 18 bases separated the two germline ends. The length of the CDR3 is 15 residues. CDR3 nucleotide sequence: TGTGCCAGCAGTTATATTGGTCCGCGAACAGGGACCCAGTACTCC. As protein: CASSYIGPRTGTQYS.

V gene TRBV11-3 combines with J gene TRBJ2-1, with 7 nucleotides matching TRBD2. From germline, CDR1 is SGHNT and CDR2 YENEEA. J lost 3 bases, V lost 10 bases, and 18 bases had no gene match. The CDR3 covers 17 residues. The CDR3 DNA reads as TGTGCCAACGGCCTCCTAGGGACTGGCGGGGGCTACAATGAGCAGTTCTTC. Protein: CANGLLGTGGGYNEQFF.

For this clonotype: The junction differs from germline at one of its ends, possibly a read error. This chain's CDR3 is CAISMYTGQAYEQYF. In DNA, the CDR3 is TGTGCCATTAGTATGTATACGGGGCAGGCCTACGAGCAGTACTTC. This sequence joins TRBV19 and TRBJ2-7; either TRBD1 or TRBD2 may fit D (5 bases each). The CDR3 is 15 amino acids. Germline V gene lookup returns CDR1 LNHDA and CDR2 SQIVND (reference sequence).

About this clonotype: At one end the junction does not follow the germline gene, possibly because of a read error. The CDR3 coding sequence is TGCGCCAGCAGTTTCTCTCTCCCCCGCTCTGGAAACACCATATATTTT. It is translated as CASSFSLPRSGNTIYF. The chain joins TRBV12-3 or TRBV12-4 to TRBJ1-3; no definite D call. The CDR3 is 16 amino acids.

The rearrangement joins TRBV11-3 to TRBJ2-2; perhaps TRBD2 as D (6 bases). This CDR3 comprises 13 residues. The V gene lost 5 bases and the J gene lost 8 bases, with 12 bases spanning the gap. The germline gives CDR1 SGHNT, CDR2 YENEEA. CDR3 amino acids: CASSISTRGELFF. The CDR3 region has the DNA TGTGCCAGCAGCATATCGACTAGAGGGGAGCTGTTTTTT. The full variable domain, in which reference TRBV11-3 and TRBJ2-2 provide the parts outside the CDR3, is EAGVVQSPRYKIIEKKQPVAFWCNPISGHNTLYWYLQNLGQGPELLIRYENEEAVDDSQLPKDRFSAERLKGVDSTLKIQPAELGDSAVYLCASSISTRGELFFGEGSRLTVL.

A word on this clonotype: One end of the junction fails to match germline, which may point to a read error. The genes are TRBV28 and TRBJ1-5; 8 bases map to TRBD1. This CDR3 has 18 residues. Germline-derived CDR1 and CDR2 are MDHEN and SYDVKM. CDR3 nucleotide sequence: TGTCCCAGCAGTTTTCAAAATCAATGGAGGACAGGGAGGAAGCCCCTGCATTTT. Its protein is CPSSFQNQWRTGRKPLHF.

Worth noting for this clonotype: The junction shows a germline mismatch at one end, possibly a read error. The V and J genes are TRBV29-1 and TRBJ1-5; no firm D call. CDR1 is SQVTM and CDR2 is ANQGSEA in the germline V gene. CDR3 length equals 13 residues. CDR3: CSIEAGVDQPQHF. The CDR3 bases are TGCAGCATTGAGGCGGGTGTGGATCAGCCCCAGCATTTT. Full variable domain (outside the CDR3, taken from reference TRBV29-1 and TRBJ1-5): SAVISQKPSRDICQRGTSLTIQCQVDSQVTMMFWYRQQPGQSLTLIATANQGSEATYESGFVIDKFPISRPNLTFSTLTVSNMSPEDSSIYLCSIEAGVDQPQHFGDGTRLSIL.

As regards this clonotype: Since the CDR3 does not end with the conserved phenylalanine or tryptophan, this likely comes from a read error. Because the CDR3's place on the DNA is in doubt, the DNA is left out and the CDR3 is given as listed by TCRdb. J is TRBJ2-5 and V is TRBV11-1; the DNA was not used to check the table's D call, TRBD1. CDR1 and CDR2 from the germline V gene are SGHAT and FQDESV (reference sequence). From its first to its last residue, the CDR3 has 13 amino acids. CDR3 in amino acids: CANASGVSETQYL.

About this clonotype: This may come from a read error, since a much larger clone is one base off. The rearrangement uses TRBV5-6 and TRBJ1-5; no reliable D call. This CDR3 spans 14 amino acids. The germline V gene encodes CDR1 SGHDT and CDR2 YYEEEE. Deletions cut 6 bases from V and 5 bases from J, with 15 bases between. The CDR3 bases are TGTGCCAGCAACTATCGGGCAGGCTATCAGCCCCAGCATTTT. This sequence encodes CASNYRAGYQPQHF. Full variable domain (missing parts from reference TRBV5-6 and TRBJ1-5): DAGVTQSPTHLIKTRGQQVTLRCSPKSGHDTVSWYQQALGQGPQFIFQYYEEEERQRGNFPDRFSGHQFPNYSSELNVNALLLGDSALYLCASNYRAGYQPQHFGDGTRLSIL.

With regard to this clonotype: At one end the junction does not follow the germline gene, possibly because of a read error. The genes are TRBV4-2 and TRBJ2-3; D ambiguous. The V gene's germline CDR1 is LGHNA and CDR2 YNFKEQ. The CDR3 is made up of 16 amino acids. CDR3 protein: CARSQAPGSVTNTQYF. The DNA for the CDR3 is TGTGCCAGAAGCCAAGCTCCAGGAAGCGTTACAAATACGCAGTATTTT.

In the case of this clonotype: One end of the junction varies from germline; a read error may be responsible. J is TRBJ2-3 and V is TRBV5-4; 7 bases match TRBD2. The CDR3 has 16 amino acids. Germline V gene data show CDR1 as SGHNT and CDR2 as YYREEE (reference sequence). CDR3 amino acids: CASNPTGGRGTDTQYF. For the CDR3, the DNA is TGCGCCAGCAATCCGACTGGCGGGAGAGGGACAGATACGCAGTATTTT.

Comment on this clonotype: The CDR3 does not end in the conserved phenylalanine or tryptophan, so this is likely a read error. The J gene is TRBJ1-5, the V gene TRBV5-5; D is ambiguous. CDR1 is SGHKS, CDR2 YYEKEE, per germline (reference sequence). This CDR3 is built from 15 residues. The CDR3, as DNA: TGTGCCTGCAGTATTCCAGGTGGGATCAATCAGCCCCAGCATATT. Translating it yields CACSIPGGINQPQHI.

The J gene is TRBJ1-1, the V gene TRBV28, with 8 bases lining up with TRBD1. J gave up 2 bases and V 10 bases, and 15 bases lay outside the gene matches. Germline values: CDR1 MDHEN, CDR2 SYDVKM. The length of the CDR3 is 16 residues. CDR3: CATPHLLRGLNTEAFF. The DNA of the CDR3 is TGTGCCACCCCCCATTTACTCAGGGGGCTTAACACTGAAGCTTTCTTT.

This clonotype has ten or more counts. The chain has TRBV29-1 and TRBJ1-5, with unresolved D. CDR3 length: 13 amino acids. Germline values: CDR1 SQVTM, CDR2 ANQGSEA. V was shortened by 4 bases and J by 4 bases, with 11 bases between the two germline ends. The CDR3 is CSVASGTNQPQHF. The CDR3, as DNA: TGCAGCGTTGCATCAGGCACTAATCAGCCCCAGCATTTT. The variable domain in full, completed from reference TRBV29-1 and TRBJ1-5, reads SAVISQKPSRDICQRGTSLTIQCQVDSQVTMMFWYRQQPGQSLTLIATANQGSEATYESGFVIDKFPISRPNLTFSTLTVSNMSPEDSSIYLCSVASGTNQPQHFGDGTRLSIL.

The chain carries TRBV28 and TRBJ1-1; 8 bases align to TRBD1. V shed 5 bases and J 6 bases; nucleotides not matched to a gene: 2. The CDR3 has 12 amino acids. Germline CDR1 is MDHEN and CDR2 is SYDVKM. The CDR3 loop is CASSRTGSEAFF. CDR3 coding DNA: TGTGCCAGCAGTCGGACAGGGTCTGAAGCTTTCTTT.